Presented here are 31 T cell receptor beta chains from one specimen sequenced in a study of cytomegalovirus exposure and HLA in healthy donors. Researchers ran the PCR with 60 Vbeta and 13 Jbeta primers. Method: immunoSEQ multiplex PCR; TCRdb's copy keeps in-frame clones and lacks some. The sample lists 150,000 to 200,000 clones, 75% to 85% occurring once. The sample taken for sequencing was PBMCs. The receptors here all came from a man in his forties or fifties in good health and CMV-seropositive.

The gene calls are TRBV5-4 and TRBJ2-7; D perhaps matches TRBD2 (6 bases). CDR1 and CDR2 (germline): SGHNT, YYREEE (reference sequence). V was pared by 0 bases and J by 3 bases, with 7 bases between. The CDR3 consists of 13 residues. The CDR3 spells CASSLGRDYEQYV. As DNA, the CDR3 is TGTGCCAGCAGCTTGGGGCGGGACTACGAGCAGTACGTC.

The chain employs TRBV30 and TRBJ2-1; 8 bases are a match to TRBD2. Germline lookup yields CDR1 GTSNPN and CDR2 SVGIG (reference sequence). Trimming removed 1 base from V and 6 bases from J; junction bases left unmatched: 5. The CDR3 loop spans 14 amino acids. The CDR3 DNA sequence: TGTGCCTGGAGTGGGACTAGCTTTGCCAATGAGCAGTTCTTC. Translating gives CAWSGTSFANEQFF.

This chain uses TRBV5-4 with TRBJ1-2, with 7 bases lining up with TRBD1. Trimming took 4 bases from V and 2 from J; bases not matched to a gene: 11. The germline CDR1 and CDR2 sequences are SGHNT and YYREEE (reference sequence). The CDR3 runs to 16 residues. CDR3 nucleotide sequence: TGTGCCAGCAGCCCACGGCAACAGGGGCCAAACTATGGCTACACCTTC. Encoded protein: CASSPRQQGPNYGYTF.

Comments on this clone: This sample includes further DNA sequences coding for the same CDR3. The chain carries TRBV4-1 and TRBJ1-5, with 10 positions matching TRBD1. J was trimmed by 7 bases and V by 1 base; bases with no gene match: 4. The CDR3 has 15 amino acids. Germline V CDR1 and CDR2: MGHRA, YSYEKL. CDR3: CASSQGQGAGQPQHF. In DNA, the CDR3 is TGCGCCAGCAGCCAAGGACAGGGGGCCGGACAGCCCCAGCATTTT.

The CDR3 DNA reads as TGTGCCAGCGCGTCCACCTCCGGTCTGGCCGTAGCTGGCTACACCTTC. Its translation is CASASTSGLAVAGYTF. This chain joins TRBV28 and TRBJ1-2, with D hard to call. The CDR3 is 16 amino acids. V was cut by 8 bases and J by 7 bases, with 26 bases left in between. In germline, CDR1 is MDHEN, CDR2 SYDVKM.

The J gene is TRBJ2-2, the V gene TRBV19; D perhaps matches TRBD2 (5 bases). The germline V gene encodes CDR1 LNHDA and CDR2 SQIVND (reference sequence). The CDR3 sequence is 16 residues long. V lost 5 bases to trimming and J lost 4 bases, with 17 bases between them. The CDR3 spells CASSLRAGSLTGELFF. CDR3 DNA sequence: TGTGCCAGTAGTTTGCGGGCCGGAAGCCTCACCGGGGAGCTGTTTTTT.

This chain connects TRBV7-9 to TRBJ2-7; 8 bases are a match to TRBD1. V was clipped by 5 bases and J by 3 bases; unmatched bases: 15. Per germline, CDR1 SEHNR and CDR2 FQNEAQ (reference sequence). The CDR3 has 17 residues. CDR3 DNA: TGTGCCAGCAGCCCTGATCATGGCAGGGGGCGCATCTACGAGCAGTACGTC. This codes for CASSPDHGRGRIYEQYV.

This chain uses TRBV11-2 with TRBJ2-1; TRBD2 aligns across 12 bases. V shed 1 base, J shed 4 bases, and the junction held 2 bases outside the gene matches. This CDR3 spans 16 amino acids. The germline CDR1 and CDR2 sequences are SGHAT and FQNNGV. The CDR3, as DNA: TGTGCCAGCAGCTTAGGACTAGCGGGGGCTTACAATGAGCAGTTCTTC. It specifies CASSLGLAGAYNEQFF. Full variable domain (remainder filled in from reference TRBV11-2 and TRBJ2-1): EAGVAQSPRYKIIEKRQSVAFWCNPISGHATLYWYQQILGQGPKLLIQFQNNGVVDDSQLPKDRFSAERLKGVDSTLKIQPAKLEDSAVYLCASSLGLAGAYNEQFFGPGTRLTVL.

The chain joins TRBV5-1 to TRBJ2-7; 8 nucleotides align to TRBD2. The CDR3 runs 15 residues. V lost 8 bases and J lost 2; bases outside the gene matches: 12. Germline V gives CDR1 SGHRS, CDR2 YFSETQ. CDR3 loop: CASQLSSGGPYEQYF. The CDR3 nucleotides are TGCGCCAGTCAGCTTAGTTCGGGGGGGCCCTACGAGCAGTACTTC.

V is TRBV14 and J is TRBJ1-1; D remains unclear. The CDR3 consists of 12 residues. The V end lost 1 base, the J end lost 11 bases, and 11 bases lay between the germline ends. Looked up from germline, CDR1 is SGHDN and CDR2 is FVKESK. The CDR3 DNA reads TGTGCCAGCAGCCAAGGCAGCGAAGTGGCTTTCTTT. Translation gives CASSQGSEVAFF.

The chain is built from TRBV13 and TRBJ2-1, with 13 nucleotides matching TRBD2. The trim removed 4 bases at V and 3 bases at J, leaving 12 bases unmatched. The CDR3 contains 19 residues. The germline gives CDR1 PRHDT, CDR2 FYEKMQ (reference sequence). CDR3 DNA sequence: TGTGCCAGCAGCTCCACCAGGGGACTAGCGGGGACCATCTACAATGAGCAGTTCTTC. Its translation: CASSSTRGLAGTIYNEQFF.

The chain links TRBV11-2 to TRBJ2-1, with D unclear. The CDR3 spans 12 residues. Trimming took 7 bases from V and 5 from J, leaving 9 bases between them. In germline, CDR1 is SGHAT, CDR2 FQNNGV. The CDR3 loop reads CASNSFNNEQFF. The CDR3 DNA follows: TGTGCCAGCAACAGCTTCAACAATGAGCAGTTCTTC.

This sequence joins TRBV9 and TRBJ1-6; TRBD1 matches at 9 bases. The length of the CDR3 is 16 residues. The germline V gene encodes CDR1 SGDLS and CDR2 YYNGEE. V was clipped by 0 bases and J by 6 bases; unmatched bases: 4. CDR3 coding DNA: TGTGCCAGCAGCGTAGTTCCACAGGGGGCTAATTCACCCCTCCACTTT. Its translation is CASSVVPQGANSPLHF.

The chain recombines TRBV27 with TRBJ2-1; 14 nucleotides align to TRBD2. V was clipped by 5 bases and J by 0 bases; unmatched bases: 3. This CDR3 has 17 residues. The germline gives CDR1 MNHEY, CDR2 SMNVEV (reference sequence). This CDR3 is CASSRTSGRNSYNEQFF. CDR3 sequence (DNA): TGTGCCAGCAGTCGGACTAGCGGGAGGAACTCCTACAATGAGCAGTTCTTC.

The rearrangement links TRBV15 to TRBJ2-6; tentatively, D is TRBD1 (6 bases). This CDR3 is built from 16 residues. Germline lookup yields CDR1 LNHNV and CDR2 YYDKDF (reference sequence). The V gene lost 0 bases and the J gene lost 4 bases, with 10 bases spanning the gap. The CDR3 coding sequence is TGTGCCACCAGCAGAGAACAGGGAACCGGGGCCAACGTCCTGACTTTC. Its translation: CATSREQGTGANVLTF.

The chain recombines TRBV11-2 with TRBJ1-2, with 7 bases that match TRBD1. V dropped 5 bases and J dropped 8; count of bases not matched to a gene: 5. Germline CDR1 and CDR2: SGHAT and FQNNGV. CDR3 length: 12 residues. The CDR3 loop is CASSRTGYGYTF. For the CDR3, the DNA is TGTGCCAGCAGCAGGACAGGTTACGGCTACACCTTC.

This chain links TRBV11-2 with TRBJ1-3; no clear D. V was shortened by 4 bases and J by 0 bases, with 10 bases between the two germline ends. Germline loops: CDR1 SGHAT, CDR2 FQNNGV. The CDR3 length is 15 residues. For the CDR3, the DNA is TGTGCCAGCAGCTCTTCAGCGTCCTCTGGAAACACCATATATTTT. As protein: CASSSSASSGNTIYF.

Here the CDR3 DNA reads TGTGCCAGCGGGGCAGTTTTCTCCTACGAGCAGTACGTC. Encoded protein: CASGAVFSYEQYV. This sequence joins TRBV2 and TRBJ2-7; a possible D gene is TRBD1 (5 bases). Trimming stripped 8 bases from V and 0 bases from J, with 11 bases between. CDR1 SNHLY and CDR2 FYNNEI come from the germline V gene. The CDR3 is 13 residues long.

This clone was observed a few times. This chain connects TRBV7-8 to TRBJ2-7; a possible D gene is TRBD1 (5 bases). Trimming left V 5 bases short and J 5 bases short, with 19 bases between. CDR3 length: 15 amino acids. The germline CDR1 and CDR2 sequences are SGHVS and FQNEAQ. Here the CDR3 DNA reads TGTGCCAGCAGCCCCTACCGCGCCCAGGGAAACGAGCAGTACTTC. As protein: CASSPYRAQGNEQYF.

CDR3 coding DNA: TGTGCCAGCAGCCGAAACTATTTTTTGAGGGAGACGAACACCGGGGAGCTGTTTTTT. Translation: CASSRNYFLRETNTGELFF. This rearrangement joins TRBV11-2 to TRBJ2-2, with D perhaps matching TRBD2 (5 bases). Trimming took off 5 bases at V and 0 bases at J, with 22 bases between the two ends. The CDR3 consists of 19 residues. The germline gives CDR1 SGHAT, CDR2 FQNNGV.

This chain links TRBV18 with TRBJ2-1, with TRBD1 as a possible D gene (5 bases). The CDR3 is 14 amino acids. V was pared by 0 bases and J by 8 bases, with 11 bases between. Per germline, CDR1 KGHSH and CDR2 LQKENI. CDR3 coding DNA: TGTGCCAGCTCACCACCGGTAGGGGTCGATGAGCAGTTCTTC. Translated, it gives CASSPPVGVDEQFF.

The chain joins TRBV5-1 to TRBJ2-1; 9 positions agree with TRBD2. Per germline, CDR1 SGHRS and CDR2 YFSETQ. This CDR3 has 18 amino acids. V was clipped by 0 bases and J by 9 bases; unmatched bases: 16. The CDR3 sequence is CASSLVSVSGGTSGEQFF. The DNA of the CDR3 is TGCGCCAGCAGCTTGGTATCAGTAAGCGGGGGGACCTCCGGTGAGCAGTTCTTC.

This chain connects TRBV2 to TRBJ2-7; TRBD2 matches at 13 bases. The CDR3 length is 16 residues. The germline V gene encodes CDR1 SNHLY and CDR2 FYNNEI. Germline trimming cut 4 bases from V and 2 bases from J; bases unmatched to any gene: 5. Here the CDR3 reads CASSVTSGGSTYEQYF. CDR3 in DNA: TGTGCCAGCAGTGTGACTAGCGGGGGGTCTACCTACGAGCAGTACTTC.

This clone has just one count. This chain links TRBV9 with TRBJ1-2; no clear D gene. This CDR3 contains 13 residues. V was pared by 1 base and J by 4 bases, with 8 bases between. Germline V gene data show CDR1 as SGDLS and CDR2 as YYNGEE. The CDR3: CASSVLSSYGYTF. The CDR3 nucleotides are TGTGCCAGCAGCGTACTGTCTAGCTATGGCTACACCTTC. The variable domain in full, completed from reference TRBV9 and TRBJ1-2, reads DSGVTQTPKHLITATGQRVTLRCSPRSGDLSVYWYQQSLDQGLQFLIQYYNGEERAKGNILERFSAQQFPDLHSELNLSSLELGDSALYFCASSVLSSYGYTFGSGTRLTVV.

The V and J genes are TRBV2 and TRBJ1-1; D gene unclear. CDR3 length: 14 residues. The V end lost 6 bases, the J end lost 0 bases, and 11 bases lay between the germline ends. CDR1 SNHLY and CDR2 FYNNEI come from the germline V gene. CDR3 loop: CASRAFRVNTEAFF. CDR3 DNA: TGTGCCAGCAGGGCGTTCCGGGTGAACACTGAAGCTTTCTTT. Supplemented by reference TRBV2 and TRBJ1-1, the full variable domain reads EPEVTQTPSHQVTQMGQEVILRCVPISNHLYFYWYRQILGQKVEFLVSFYNNEISEKSEIFDDQFSVERPDGSNFTLKIRSTKLEDSAMYFCASRAFRVNTEAFFGQGTRLTVV.

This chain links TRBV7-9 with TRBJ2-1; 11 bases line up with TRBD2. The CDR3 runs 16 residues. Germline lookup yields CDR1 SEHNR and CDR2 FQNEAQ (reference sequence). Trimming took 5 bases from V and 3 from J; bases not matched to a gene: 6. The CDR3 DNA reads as TGTGCCAGCAGCCAGGGGACTAGCGGTAACTACAATGAGCAGTTCTTC. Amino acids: CASSQGTSGNYNEQFF.

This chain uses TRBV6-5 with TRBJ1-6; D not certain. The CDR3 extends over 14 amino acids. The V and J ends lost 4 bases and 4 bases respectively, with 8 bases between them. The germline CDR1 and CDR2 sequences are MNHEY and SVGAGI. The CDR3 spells CASSWALYNSPLHF. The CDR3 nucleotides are TGTGCCAGCAGTTGGGCATTGTATAATTCACCCCTCCACTTT.

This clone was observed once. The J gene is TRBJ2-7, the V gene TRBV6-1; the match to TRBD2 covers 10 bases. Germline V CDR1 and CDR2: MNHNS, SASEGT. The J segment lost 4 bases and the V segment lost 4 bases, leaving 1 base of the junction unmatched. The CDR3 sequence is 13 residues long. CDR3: CASSGTSGYEQYV. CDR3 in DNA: TGTGCCAGCAGTGGGACTAGCGGTTACGAGCAGTACGTC.

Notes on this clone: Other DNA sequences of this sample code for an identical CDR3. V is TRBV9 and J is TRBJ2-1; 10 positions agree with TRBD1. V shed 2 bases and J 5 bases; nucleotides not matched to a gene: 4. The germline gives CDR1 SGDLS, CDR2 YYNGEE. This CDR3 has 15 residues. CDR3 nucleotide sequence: TGTGCCAGCAGCGTGGCCGGGACAGGGGACAATGAGCAGTTCTTC. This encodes CASSVAGTGDNEQFF.

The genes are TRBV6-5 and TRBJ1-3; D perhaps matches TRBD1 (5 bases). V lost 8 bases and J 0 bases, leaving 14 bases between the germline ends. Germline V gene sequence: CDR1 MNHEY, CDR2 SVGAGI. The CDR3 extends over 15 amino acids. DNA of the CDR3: TGTGCCAGCTCTCTCACAGGTACCTCTGGAAACACCATATATTTT. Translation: CASSLTGTSGNTIYF.

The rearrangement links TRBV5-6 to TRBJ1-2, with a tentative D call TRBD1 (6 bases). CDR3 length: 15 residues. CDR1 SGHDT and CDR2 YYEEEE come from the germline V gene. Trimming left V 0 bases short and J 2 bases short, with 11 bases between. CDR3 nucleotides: TGTGCCAGCAGCTTGGCGCCTAGGGGGAACTATGGCTACACCTTC. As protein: CASSLAPRGNYGYTF.